Listed below are T cell receptor beta chains from one sample, sequenced in a study of control samples from healthy donors and cancer patients. Here immunoSEQ multiplex PCR was the method, and the copy in TCRdb shows in-frame clones only, minus some. The sample has 120,000 or so clones, about 87% seen once. The specimen sequenced was blood. The receptors stem from a man in his sixties in good health. Each CDR3 is given with its conserved first and last residue. D genes are given only for firm matches. Size tells how often a clone was seen (once, few, many) or the class of an expanded clone, and some rows leave it out.

D,size,V,J,CDR3,DNA
.,.,TRBV5-4,TRBJ1-2,CASSLASTHYGYTF,TGTGCCAGCAGCTTGGCGAGTACCCACTATGGCTACACCTTC
TRBD1,.,TRBV19,TRBJ2-3,CASSADRGLGTDTQYF,TGTGCCAGTAGTGCGGACAGGGGGCTTGGCACAGATACGCAGTATTTT
.,.,TRBV7-6,TRBJ1-2,CASSDRNYGYTF,TGTGCCAGCTCGGACAGAAACTATGGCTACACCTTC
.,.,TRBV25-1,TRBJ2-1,CASSEMGGRNEQFF,TGTGCCAGCAGTGAGATGGGGGGGCGGAATGAGCAGTTCTTC
.,.,TRBV27,TRBJ2-2,CASSLWATIGDTPGTGELFF,TGTGCCAGCAGTTTATGGGCGACGATCGGGGACACCCCGGGAACCGGGGAGCTGTTTTTT
.,.,TRBV7-8,TRBJ1-1,CASSIRGGGDTEAFF,TGTGCCAGCAGTATCCGAGGGGGAGGGGACACTGAAGCTTTCTTT
TRBD1,once,TRBV7-2,TRBJ1-2,CASRGQGVNYGYTF,TGTGCCAGCAGGGGACAGGGAGTTAACTATGGCTACACCTTC
.,.,TRBV7-2,TRBJ1-3,CASSLSPYLNSGNTIYF,TGTGCCAGCAGCTTATCGCCATACCTCAACTCTGGAAACACCATATATTTT
.,.,TRBV4-1,TRBJ2-7,CASSQDRVVYEQYF,TGCGCCAGCAGCCAAGACAGGGTGGTATACGAGCAGTACTTC
TRBD2,once,TRBV9,TRBJ2-1,CASSAPDGGSLSSYNEQFF,TGTGCCAGCAGCGCCCCCGACGGGGGGTCCTTAAGCTCCTACAATGAGCAGTTCTTC
.,.,TRBV28,TRBJ2-7,CASRMTTGDSAYEQYF,TGTGCCAGCAGGATGACGACGGGGGACAGCGCCTACGAGCAGTACTTC
TRBD1,.,TRBV25-1,TRBJ1-4,CASRAGTANEKLFF,TGTGCCAGCAGGGCCGGGACAGCGAATGAAAAACTGTTTTTT
.,.,TRBV7-2,TRBJ1-2,CASSPDLTGYTF,TGTGCCAGCAGCCCTGACCTGACTGGCTACACCTTC
TRBD2,.,TRBV30,TRBJ2-1,CAWSGAGGYNEQFF,TGTGCCTGGAGTGGGGCGGGGGGATACAATGAGCAGTTCTTC
TRBD1,.,TRBV7-7,TRBJ2-1,CASSLRSGTGAYNEQFF,TGTGCTAGCAGCTTACGATCGGGGACAGGAGCCTACAATGAGCAGTTCTTC
.,.,TRBV28,TRBJ1-6,CASSGNSPLHF,TGTGCCAGCTCCGGAAATTCACCCCTCCACTTT
.,.,TRBV5-5,TRBJ2-3,CASSLAVTSTDTQYF,TGTGCCAGCAGCTTGGCCGTGACTAGCACAGATACGCAGTATTTT
.,.,TRBV18,TRBJ2-7,CASSPQTGIAYEQYF,TGTGCCAGCTCACCACAAACAGGGATCGCTTACGAGCAGTACTTC
TRBD1,.,TRBV7-2,TRBJ1-3,CASTSTGTAGNTIYF,TGTGCCAGCACCTCTACCGGGACAGCCGGAAACACCATATATTTT
TRBD1,.,TRBV7-2,TRBJ1-1,CAGKQGASNTEAFF,TGTGCCGGGAAACAGGGGGCCTCGAACACTGAAGCTTTCTTT
TRBD1,.,TRBV5-5,TRBJ1-5,CASSSWATGNQPQHF,TGTGCCAGCAGTTCGTGGGCGACAGGGAACCAGCCCCAGCATTTT
.,.,TRBV19,TRBJ1-2,CASTGAEGMLDGYTF,TGTGCCAGTACCGGTGCGGAGGGTATGTTAGATGGCTACACCTTC
.,few,TRBV6-5,TRBJ1-6,CASSYSNSPLHF,TGTGCCAGCAGTTACTCGAACTCACCCCTCCACTTT
TRBD1,.,TRBV6-2/TRBV6-3,TRBJ2-7,CASSYSTTGQGTYEQYF,TGTGCCAGCAGTTACTCAACAACGGGACAGGGAACCTACGAGCAGTACTTC
.,.,TRBV6-5,TRBJ2-5,CASSSSGRAWETQYF,TGTGCCAGCAGTAGTTCCGGCAGGGCATGGGAGACCCAGTACTTC
.,.,TRBV6-6,TRBJ1-4,CASSSEASSNEKLFF,TGTGCCAGCAGTTCCGAGGCATCCTCTAATGAAAAACTGTTTTTT
.,once,TRBV28,TRBJ1-5,CASTGLNSNQPQHF,TGTGCCAGCACGGGATTAAACAGCAATCAGCCCCAGCATTTT
TRBD1,.,TRBV3-1/TRBV3-2,TRBJ2-7,CASSQAPTGIYEQYF,TGTGCCAGCAGCCAAGCCCCGACAGGGATATACGAGCAGTACTTC
TRBD2,.,TRBV29-1,TRBJ2-7,CSVGREAYEQYF,TGCAGCGTGGGGAGGGAAGCCTACGAGCAGTACTTC
.,.,TRBV6-2/TRBV6-3,TRBJ1-2,CASSYSGDYGYTF,TGTGCCAGCAGTTATTCGGGTGACTATGGCTACACCTTC
.,.,TRBV7-9,TRBJ2-7,CASSPDASQRYEQYF,TGTGCCAGCAGCCCTGACGCCAGTCAAAGGTACGAGCAGTACTTC
.,.,TRBV2,TRBJ1-1,CASSDEGSGTEAFF,TGTGCCAGCAGTGATGAGGGGTCGGGCACTGAAGCTTTCTTT
TRBD1,.,TRBV28,TRBJ1-1,CASSYRGYTEAFF,TGTGCCAGCAGTTACAGGGGATACACTGAAGCTTTCTTT
TRBD2,.,TRBV9,TRBJ2-5,CASSVGEGFTETQYF,TGTGCCAGCAGCGTAGGGGAGGGGTTCACGGAGACCCAGTACTTC
TRBD2,once,TRBV19,TRBJ2-1,CASSPMSGGQINEQFF,TGTGCCAGTAGTCCCATGAGCGGGGGGCAAATCAATGAGCAGTTCTTC
.,.,TRBV21-1,TRBJ2-2,CASSKVGTPTRQGSSAGELFF,TGTGCCAGCAGCAAAGTGGGAACCCCCACCCGACAGGGGAGTTCGGCCGGGGAGCTGTTTTTT
TRBD1,.,TRBV3-1/TRBV3-2,TRBJ1-6,CASTTGSSYNSPLHF,TGTGCCAGCACGACAGGGAGCTCCTATAATTCACCCCTCCACTTT
TRBD1,.,TRBV7-9,TRBJ2-7,CASSAPGQGSYEQYF,TGTGCCAGCAGCGCCCCGGGACAGGGCTCCTACGAGCAGTACTTC
TRBD1,.,TRBV19,TRBJ2-3,CASTLGTGGADTQYF,TGTGCCAGTACCCTGGGAACAGGGGGAGCGGATACGCAGTATTTT
TRBD2,.,TRBV5-1,TRBJ2-7,CASSITSGGHYEQYF,TGCGCCAGCAGCATTACGAGCGGGGGGCACTACGAGCAGTACTTC
.,.,TRBV5-1,TRBJ2-6,CASSLEPPGSGANVLTF,TGCGCCAGCAGCTTGGAGCCGCCGGGGTCTGGGGCCAACGTCCTGACTTTC
.,.,TRBV19,TRBJ2-6,CASTISGANVLTF,TGTGCCAGTACAATCTCTGGGGCCAACGTCCTGACTTTC
TRBD1,.,TRBV28,TRBJ2-7,CASSRSGQVRF,TGTGCCAGCAGTCGCTCGGGACAGGTGCGGTTC
.,.,TRBV14,TRBJ1-4,CASSHRAGEVKEKLFF,TGTGCCAGCAGCCACAGAGCCGGGGAGGTAAAGGAAAAACTGTTTTTT
TRBD1,.,TRBV19,TRBJ1-2,CASGTVNYGYTF,TGTGCCAGCGGGACAGTCAACTATGGCTACACCTTC
.,once,TRBV6-5,TRBJ2-5,CASEGRGRGETQYF,TGTGCCAGCGAGGGCAGGGGACGAGGAGAGACCCAGTACTTC
.,.,TRBV5-4,TRBJ2-3,CASSLDRSTDTQYF,TGTGCCAGCAGCTTAGACAGAAGCACAGATACGCAGTATTTT
TRBD1,.,TRBV6-1,TRBJ1-5,CAVRTGAIQTQHF,TGTGCCGTCAGGACAGGGGCCATTCAAACCCAGCATTTT
TRBD1,.,TRBV29-1,TRBJ2-1,CSASRDSQGNEQFF,TGCAGCGCCTCCCGGGACAGTCAGGGCAATGAGCAGTTCTTC
.,many,TRBV19,TRBJ1-5,CASRSSNQPQHF,TGTGCCAGTAGGAGTAGCAATCAGCCCCAGCATTTT
.,.,TRBV5-4,TRBJ1-3,CAGSSGDRLFSGNTIYF,TGTGCCGGATCCTCGGGGGACCGACTATTCTCTGGAAACACCATATATTTT
TRBD2,.,TRBV18,TRBJ2-1,CASSPPLLAGGQEQFF,TGTGCCAGCTCACCACCGTTACTAGCGGGGGGGCAGGAGCAGTTCTTC
TRBD2,few,TRBV7-2,TRBJ2-3,CASIHYPPLAGGDDTQYF,TGTGCCAGCATCCATTACCCCCCCCTAGCGGGGGGGGACGATACGCAGTATTTT
TRBD2,.,TRBV9,TRBJ2-2,CASSAGLAGVPTELFF,TGTGCCAGCAGCGCAGGACTAGCGGGGGTGCCGACAGAGCTGTTTTTT
.,.,TRBV7-2,TRBJ2-3,CASSLETGTQYF,TGTGCCAGCAGCTTAGAGACTGGTACCCAGTATTTT
.,.,TRBV28,TRBJ2-5,CASSLREPQETQYF,TGTGCCAGCAGTTTGAGAGAGCCCCAAGAGACCCAGTACTTC
TRBD1,.,TRBV18,TRBJ2-3,CASSRMGTGGVENTQYF,TGTGCCAGCTCACGCATGGGGACAGGGGGAGTAGAAAATACGCAGTATTTT
.,.,TRBV19,TRBJ2-1,CASTRGVSYNEQFF,TGTGCCAGTACCAGGGGGGTCTCCTACAATGAGCAGTTCTTC
TRBD1,.,TRBV19,TRBJ1-6,CASTIQGAANSPLHF,TGTGCCAGTACCATACAGGGGGCCGCTAATTCACCCCTCCACTTT